This T cell receptor (beta chain) was found in a study of control samples from healthy donors and cancer patients. The V gene's germline CDR1 is SGHDT and CDR2 YYEEEE. The CDR3 has 14 amino acids. Trimming cost V 5 bases and J 0 bases, with 9 bases left between them. Repertoires were generated with immunoSEQ multiplex PCR, while TCRdb's copy carries only in-frame clones and drops some. The table shows 30,000 or so clones, with 70% to 90% occurring only once. The sequence came from a female donor with melanoma. The sample consisted of formalin-fixed, paraffin-embedded tissue. The chain is built from TRBV5-6 and TRBJ1-3, with D unclear. The CDR3 spells CASRLGHSGNTIYF. The DNA of the CDR3 is TGTGCCAGCAGACTTGGTCACTCTGGAAACACCATATATTTT.